These 26 T cell receptor beta chains were all obtained from the same sample, sequenced in a study of immune evolution from preneoplasia to lung adenocarcinoma. This table comes from immunoSEQ multiplex PCR, and its TCRdb copy is limited to in-frame clones, with some not included. Of roughly 3,900 clones in the sample, more than 65% were seen once. The sequencing sample was made of FFPE invasive lung adenocarcinoma tissue. These receptors came from a person aged 65 to 79 with invasive lung adenocarcinoma. Some clones in this sample may be carry-over from other donors' samples.

This chain joins TRBV5-1 and TRBJ2-3, with D possibly being TRBD2 (5 bases). The germline V gene encodes CDR1 SGHRS and CDR2 YFSETQ. V dropped 0 bases and J dropped 4 bases, with 9 bases sitting between them. CDR3 length: 14 residues. CDR3 in amino acids: CASSLGERADTQYF. CDR3 nucleotide sequence: TGCGCCAGCAGCTTGGGGGAGAGGGCAGATACGCAGTATTTT.

This chain uses TRBV28 with TRBJ1-5, with a possible D match to TRBD1 (6 bases). V lost 6 bases, J lost 7 bases, and 16 bases lay in between. CDR3 length: 14 residues. Germline V gene sequence: CDR1 MDHEN, CDR2 SYDVKM. The CDR3 nucleotides are TGTGCCAGCAGCCCGTCGGGAAGGGGGCAGCCCCAGCATTTT. Amino acid sequence: CASSPSGRGQPQHF.

The chain is built from TRBV10-3 and TRBJ2-2; the match to TRBD2 covers 14 bases. V shed 8 bases, J shed 4 bases, and the junction held 9 bases outside the gene matches. This CDR3 is 17 amino acids long. CDR1 and CDR2 from the germline V gene are ENHRY and SYGVKD. As DNA, the CDR3 is TGTGCCATCGATGGGACTAGCGGGAGTTCTAGCACCGGGGAGCTGTTTTTT. Translated, it gives CAIDGTSGSSSTGELFF.

The CDR3 coding sequence is TGCGCCAGCCTGGGACAGGGGGTTCGGCTTCGTGATACGCAGTATTTT. Translation gives CASLGQGVRLRDTQYF. The rearrangement links TRBV10-1 to TRBJ2-3, with 11 bases identical to TRBD1. V trimming: 8 bases; J trimming: 6 bases; junction bases outside the gene matches: 13. Germline V CDR1 and CDR2: WNHNN, SYGVQD (reference sequence). This CDR3 has 16 amino acids.

The chain couples TRBV30 to TRBJ2-7; D possibly matches TRBD1 or TRBD2 (5 bases each). Trimming left V 5 bases short and J 3 bases short, with 11 bases between. Germline lookup yields CDR1 GTSNPN and CDR2 SVGIG (reference sequence). This CDR3 has 12 amino acids. DNA for the CDR3: TGTGCCTGGCGGGACGGGAACTACGAGCAGTACTTC. This codes for CAWRDGNYEQYF. The full variable domain, in which reference TRBV30 and TRBJ2-7 provide the parts outside the CDR3, is SQTIHQWPATLVQPVGSPLSLECTVEGTSNPNLYWYRQAAGRGLQLLFYSVGIGQISSEVPQNLSASRPQDRQFILSSKKLLLSDSGFYLCAWRDGNYEQYFGPGTRLTVT.

The V gene is TRBV6-1, the J gene TRBJ2-7, with TRBD2 matching over 8 bases. This CDR3 is built from 14 residues. Germline lookup yields CDR1 MNHNS and CDR2 SASEGT. V shed 9 bases and J 2 bases; nucleotides not matched to a gene: 9. The CDR3 DNA is TGTGCCAGTGTCCGACGCGGGGGGACCTACGAGCAGTACTTC. Translation: CASVRRGGTYEQYF.

This chain connects TRBV2 to TRBJ2-7; TRBD2 matches 14 bases. Germline CDR1 reads SNHLY; CDR2 reads FYNNEI. The CDR3 has 15 residues. V shed 4 bases, J shed 6 bases, and the junction held 5 bases outside the gene matches. CDR3 coding DNA: TGTGCCAGCAGTGGACTAGCGGGAGGGCCGGGCGAGCAGTACTTC. It specifies CASSGLAGGPGEQYF.

This sequence joins TRBV13 and TRBJ2-1; 10 bases agree with TRBD2. Germline V gene sequence: CDR1 PRHDT, CDR2 FYEKMQ (reference sequence). This CDR3 spans 17 amino acids. J gave up 0 bases and V 5 bases, and 7 bases lay outside the gene matches. CDR3 amino acids: CASSPGLAVFSYNEQFF. The CDR3 DNA is TGTGCCAGCAGCCCCGGACTAGCGGTGTTCTCCTACAATGAGCAGTTCTTC.

The chain recombines TRBV7-6 with TRBJ2-5; 8 positions agree with TRBD1. V was clipped by 6 bases and J by 5 bases; unmatched bases: 5. Per germline, CDR1 SGHVS and CDR2 FNYEAQ. CDR3 length: 13 residues. The CDR3 DNA is TGTGCCAGCAGTCCGGACAGGGTGGAGACCCAGTACTTC. Amino acid sequence: CASSPDRVETQYF. The variable domain in full, with the rest retrieved from reference TRBV7-6 and TRBJ2-5, is GAGVSQSPRYKVTKRGQDVALRCDPISGHVSLYWYRQALGQGPEFLTYFNYEAQQDKSGLPNDRFSAERPEGSISTLTIQRTEQRDSAMYRCASSPDRVETQYFGPGTRLLVL.

In nucleotides, the CDR3 is TGTGCCAGCAGACAAGCGGGAGATCTAGAGACCCAGTACTTC. This codes for CASRQAGDLETQYF. The chain recombines TRBV2 with TRBJ2-5; 8 bases agree with TRBD2. The CDR3 is 14 residues long. Per the germline V gene, CDR1 is SNHLY and CDR2 is FYNNEI. Losses at the gene ends were 6 bases for V and 4 bases for J; bases not matched to a gene: 7.

The V and J genes are TRBV6-5 and TRBJ2-1, with 9 positions matching TRBD1. With 5 bases clipped from V and 6 bases from J, the junction kept 5 bases outside the gene matches. The germline CDR1 and CDR2 sequences are MNHEY and SVGAGI. The CDR3 totals 14 residues. This chain's CDR3 is CASSRDRVVNEQFF. In nucleotides, the CDR3 is TGTGCCAGCAGTAGGGACAGGGTGGTCAATGAGCAGTTCTTC.

The J gene is TRBJ2-1, the V gene TRBV5-4, with TRBD2 matching over 10 bases. CDR1 and CDR2 (germline): SGHNT, YYREEE (reference sequence). The CDR3 runs 16 residues. V gave up 4 bases and J gave up 1 base; unmatched junction bases: 5. The CDR3 bases are TGTGCCAGCAGCGATGGACTAGCGGTATCCTACAATGAGCAGTTCTTC. Its translation is CASSDGLAVSYNEQFF.

This clone came up a few times. The chain uses TRBV29-1 and TRBJ1-2; 7 bases map to TRBD1. The germline V gene has CDR1 SQVTM and CDR2 ANQGSEA. This CDR3 is built from 13 residues. The J segment lost 6 bases and the V segment lost 7 bases, leaving 11 bases of the junction unmatched. The CDR3 here is CSALRDSTDGYTF. The CDR3 DNA reads TGCAGCGCATTACGGGACAGCACGGATGGCTACACCTTC.

The chain employs TRBV5-6 and TRBJ2-5; 10 bases fit TRBD1. V lost 7 bases and J lost 4; bases outside the gene matches: 4. The CDR3 contains 13 residues. CDR1 SGHDT and CDR2 YYEEEE come from the germline V gene. The CDR3 here is CASGGQGGETQYF. The CDR3 DNA is TGTGCCAGCGGCGGACAGGGGGGAGAGACCCAGTACTTC.

The genes are TRBV5-1 and TRBJ2-7, with D maybe TRBD2 (5 bases). CDR3 length: 16 residues. Germline V CDR1 and CDR2: SGHRS, YFSETQ. V was shortened by 0 bases and J by 5 bases, with 18 bases between the two germline ends. CDR3 loop: CASSLGGSSPWNEQYF. The CDR3 bases are TGCGCCAGCAGCTTGGGTGGGTCTAGCCCTTGGAACGAGCAGTACTTC.

This chain links TRBV5-1 with TRBJ2-3; TRBD1 agrees at 9 bases. The germline CDR1 and CDR2 sequences are SGHRS and YFSETQ. The CDR3 extends over 15 amino acids. V trimming: 2 bases; J trimming: 5 bases; junction bases outside the gene matches: 6. The chain's CDR3 is CASSLGQGRGDTQYF. DNA for the CDR3: TGCGCCAGCAGCTTAGGACAGGGGCGGGGAGATACGCAGTATTTT.

The V and J genes are TRBV27 and TRBJ1-1, with TRBD1 matching over 8 bases. V was clipped by 5 bases and J by 5 bases; unmatched bases: 4. In germline, CDR1 is MNHEY, CDR2 SMNVEV (reference sequence). The length of the CDR3 is 13 residues. Here the CDR3 DNA reads TGTGCCAGCAGTCCAGGGGGCCAGACTGAAGCTTTCTTT. Its protein is CASSPGGQTEAFF.

The chain has TRBV30 and TRBJ2-5, with 10 bases aligning to TRBD2. The CDR3 is made up of 14 amino acids. Germline V gives CDR1 GTSNPN, CDR2 SVGIG (reference sequence). The J segment lost 2 bases and the V segment lost 8 bases, leaving 8 bases of the junction unmatched. Written as DNA, the CDR3 is TGTGCCCTTACAACTAGCGGGGTTCAAGAGACCCAGTACTTC. It codes for CALTTSGVQETQYF.

The chain couples TRBV5-1 to TRBJ2-2, with 8 bases aligning to TRBD2. The germline gives CDR1 SGHRS, CDR2 YFSETQ. The CDR3 extends over 17 amino acids. V lost 4 bases to trimming and J lost 0 bases; unmatched junction nucleotides: 8. This CDR3 is CASSGGGIGANTGELFF. The CDR3 DNA is TGCGCCAGCAGCGGCGGGGGGATAGGGGCGAACACCGGGGAGCTGTTTTTT.

This clone was counted only a few times. This chain links TRBV5-1 with TRBJ2-5; 8 bases align to TRBD1. The trim removed 4 bases at V and 4 bases at J, leaving 12 bases unmatched. This CDR3 spans 16 amino acids. CDR1 and CDR2 (germline): SGHRS, YFSETQ. CDR3 protein: CASSLTTGEVGETQYF. The DNA of the CDR3 is TGCGCCAGCAGCCTTACGACAGGGGAGGTTGGAGAGACCCAGTACTTC.

The rearrangement uses TRBV14 and TRBJ1-3, with D hard to call. Trimming took 0 bases from V and 0 from J, leaving 12 bases between them. CDR1 is SGHDN and CDR2 is FVKESK in the germline V gene. CDR3 size: 17 residues. The CDR3 nucleotides read TGTGCCAGCAGCCAAGAGAGCGCCTTCCTCTCTGGAAACACCATATATTTT. Its translation is CASSQESAFLSGNTIYF.

Here the CDR3 reads CASSPWIQANTEAFF. In DNA, the CDR3 is TGCGCCAGCAGCCCCTGGATACAGGCGAACACTGAAGCTTTCTTT. This chain uses TRBV5-1 with TRBJ1-1, with D perhaps matching TRBD1 (5 bases). The CDR3 is made up of 15 amino acids. Per the germline V gene, CDR1 is SGHRS and CDR2 is YFSETQ. The germline V and J ends were trimmed by 4 bases and 1 base, with 14 bases remaining between them.

The V and J genes are TRBV12-2 and TRBJ1-1. TRBV12-2 is a pseudogene segment. The CDR3 has 17 residues. CDR3 DNA: TGTGCAAGTCGCTTAGCACCCAGGGCGGGAGGGAACACTGAAGCTTTCTTT. It yields the protein CASRLAPRAGGNTEAFF.

The genes are TRBV25-1 and TRBJ1-1, with D tentatively TRBD1 (6 bases). The CDR3 contains 11 residues. Trimming removed 8 bases from V and 8 bases from J, with 12 bases in between. Germline V lookup: CDR1 MGHDK, CDR2 SYGVNS. CDR3 nucleotide sequence: TGTGCCAGCTGGAAAGACAGGGAAGCTTTCTTT. Amino acid sequence: CASWKDREAFF.

V usage is TRBV5-1 and J usage is TRBJ2-2, with D maybe TRBD1 (5 bases). Trimming removed 0 bases at V and 0 bases at J, with 9 bases between. Germline values: CDR1 SGHRS, CDR2 YFSETQ. This CDR3 has 16 residues. In DNA form, the CDR3 reads TGCGCCAGCAGCTTGGCCTTGACAGCGAACACCGGGGAGCTGTTTTTT. Translating gives CASSLALTANTGELFF.

This clone has more than one count but fewer than ten. The rearrangement uses TRBV28 and TRBJ1-1; no firm D call. The germline V gene encodes CDR1 MDHEN and CDR2 SYDVKM. Trimming took 6 bases from V and 2 from J, leaving 16 bases between them. The CDR3 covers 15 residues. The CDR3 spells CASSPPRFRNTEAFF. The DNA for the CDR3 is TGTGCCAGCAGCCCCCCCCGGTTCAGAAACACTGAAGCTTTCTTT.